The 3 T cell receptor beta chains reported below all come from one sample, sequenced in a study of glioma-infiltrating T cells listed by TCRdb under 2016. The sample was run on an Illumina MiSeq. TCR alpha and beta CDR3 regions were amplified with the iRepertoire nested amplicon-rescue multiplex PCR (arm-PCR) platform from RNA. In-frame beta chains were kept once TCRdb had trimmed the public reads at Q25 with fastp and called clones with MiXCR. Identical CDR3 proteins give one entry, which carries the most common genes and DNA. This sample holds roughly 190,000 distinct CDR3 sequences; more than 30% were observed only once. The ten largest clones take up around 20% of the sample. The sample comprised glioma tissue, nonneoplastic brain tissue, or PBMCs (not recorded which). The receptor set was obtained from a human donor with low-grade glioma or glioblastoma, undergoing nonglioma brain surgery, or in good health (not recorded which).

This clonotype was recorded at least ten times. This chain connects TRBV6-2 or TRBV6-3 to TRBJ2-3, with 8 positions matching TRBD1. CDR1 and CDR2 from the germline V gene are MNHEY and SVGEGT. The CDR3 runs to 13 residues. V was clipped by 6 bases and J by 5 bases; unmatched bases: 4. The CDR3 nucleotides are TGTGCCAGCAGCCGACAGGGGATAGATACGCAGTATTTT. It codes for CASSRQGIDTQYF.

This clonotype showed up many times. The chain recombines TRBV28 with TRBJ1-2; D is unclear. Looked up from germline, CDR1 is MDHEN and CDR2 is SYDVKM. V shed 7 bases and J shed 7 bases, with 22 bases lying between them. This CDR3 is built from 15 residues. The CDR3 nucleotides are TGTGCCAGCATCGCAGGCGTGGAATTCCTTCCTGGCTACACCTTC. Amino acid sequence: CASIAGVEFLPGYTF.

This clonotype was found many times. This chain uses TRBV20-1 with TRBJ2-1, with 10 positions matching TRBD2. This CDR3 is 15 amino acids long. Germline V gene data show CDR1 as DFQATT and CDR2 as SNEGSKA (reference sequence). Trimming removed 3 bases from V and 0 bases from J; junction bases left unmatched: 2. This CDR3 is CSASLAGDSYNEQFF. CDR3 DNA sequence: TGCAGTGCTAGTCTAGCGGGAGACTCCTACAATGAGCAGTTCTTC.